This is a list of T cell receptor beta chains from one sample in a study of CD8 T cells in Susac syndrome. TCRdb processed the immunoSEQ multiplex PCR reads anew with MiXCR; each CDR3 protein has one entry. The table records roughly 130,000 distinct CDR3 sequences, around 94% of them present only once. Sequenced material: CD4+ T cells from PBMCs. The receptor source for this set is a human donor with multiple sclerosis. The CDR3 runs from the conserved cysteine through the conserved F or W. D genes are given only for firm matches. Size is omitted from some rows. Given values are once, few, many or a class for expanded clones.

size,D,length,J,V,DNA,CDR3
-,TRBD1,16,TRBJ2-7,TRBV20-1,TGCAGTGCTAGAGATCGCCTCCGGGACAGGGGGTACGAGCAGTACTTC,CSARDRLRDRGYEQYF
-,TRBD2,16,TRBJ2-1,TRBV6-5,TGTGCCAGCAGTTACTCGGGACTAGCGGTCGACAATGAGCAGTTCTTC,CASSYSGLAVDNEQFF
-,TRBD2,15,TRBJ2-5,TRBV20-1,TGCAGTGCTGCACCTGGGACTAGCGTTAAAGAGACCCAGTACTTC,CSAAPGTSVKETQYF
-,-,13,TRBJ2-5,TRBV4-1,TGCGCCAGCAGCCAAGTGAGAGCGGAGACCCAGTACTTC,CASSQVRAETQYF
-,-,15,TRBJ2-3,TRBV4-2,TGTGCCAGCAGCCATCGCGACTACGGCACAGATACGCAGTATTTT,CASSHRDYGTDTQYF
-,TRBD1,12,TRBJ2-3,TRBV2,TGTGCCACGGGACAGGGAACAGATACGCAGTATTTT,CATGQGTDTQYF
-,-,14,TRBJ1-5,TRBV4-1,TGCGCCAGCAGCCCACCAGGGACCTATCAGCCCCAGCATTTT,CASSPPGTYQPQHF
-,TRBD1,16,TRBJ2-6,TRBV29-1,TGCAGCGTCGGACAGGGGTCATCCTCTGGGGCCAACGTCCTGACTTTC,CSVGQGSSSGANVLTF
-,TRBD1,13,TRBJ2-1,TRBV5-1,TGCGCCAGCACCCCCCGGGACAGCAATGAGCAGTTCTTC,CASTPRDSNEQFF
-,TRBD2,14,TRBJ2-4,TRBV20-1,TGCAGTGCTAGCGCGGGACTAACCAAAAACATTCAGTACTTC,CSASAGLTKNIQYF
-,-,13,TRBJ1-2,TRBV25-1,TGTGCCAGCAGTGACAGGGTTAATCGTGGCTACACCTTC,CASSDRVNRGYTF
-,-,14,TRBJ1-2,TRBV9,TGTGCCAGCAGCGTAGGTGGAGATTCCTATGGCTACACCTTC,CASSVGGDSYGYTF
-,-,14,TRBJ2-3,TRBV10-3,TGTGCCATCAGTGAGTCGGGCCCGGGGGATACGCAGTATTTT,CAISESGPGDTQYF
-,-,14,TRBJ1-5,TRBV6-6,TGTGCCAGCAGTCGACAGGACCCCAATCAGCCCCAGCATTTT,CASSRQDPNQPQHF
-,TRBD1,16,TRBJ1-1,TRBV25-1,TGTGCCAGCAGTTCCACAAAACAGGGGGATCTCGCTGAAGCTTTCTTT,CASSSTKQGDLAEAFF
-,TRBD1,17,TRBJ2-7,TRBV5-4,TGTGCCAGCAGCCCTTATACCGGGACAGGGGGCCTCCGCGAGCAGTACTTC,CASSPYTGTGGLREQYF
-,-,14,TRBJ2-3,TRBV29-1,TGCAGCGTTGAAAGTTGGTCTGGGACAGATACGCAGTATTTT,CSVESWSGTDTQYF
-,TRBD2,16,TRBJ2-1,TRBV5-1,TGCGCCAGCAGGGACCTCGGGGGGAGCTCCTACAATGAGCAGTTCTTC,CASRDLGGSSYNEQFF
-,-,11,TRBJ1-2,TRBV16,TGTGCCAGCAGCCAATCGGATGGGTACACCTTC,CASSQSDGYTF
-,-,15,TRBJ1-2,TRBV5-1,TGCGCCAGCAGCTTGGCGGGCAGGGGTGACTATGGCTACACCTTC,CASSLAGRGDYGYTF
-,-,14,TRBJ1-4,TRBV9,TGTGCCAGCAGTTCCAGGCCGGCTAATGAAAAACTGTTTTTT,CASSSRPANEKLFF
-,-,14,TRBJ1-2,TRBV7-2,TGTGCCAGCAGCTTAGTTACCGTGAACTATGGCTACACCTTC,CASSLVTVNYGYTF
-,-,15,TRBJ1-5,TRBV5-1,TGCGCCAGCAGCCCTATTCCCGGGAATGTGCAGCCCCAGCATTTT,CASSPIPGNVQPQHF
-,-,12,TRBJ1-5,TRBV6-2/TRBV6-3,TGTGCCAGCGACCAGGGGTCTCAGCCCCAGCATTTT,CASDQGSQPQHF
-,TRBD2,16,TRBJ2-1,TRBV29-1,TGCAGCGTTGCCCGAGGTATGAGCGGGAGGAACAATGAGCAGTTCTTC,CSVARGMSGRNNEQFF
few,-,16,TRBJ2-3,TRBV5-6,TGTGCCAGCAGCTTGTCGTGGCAGGCCGGGACAGATACGCAGTATTTT,CASSLSWQAGTDTQYF
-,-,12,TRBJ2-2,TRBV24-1,TGTGCCACCAGTGACCCAGGCGGGGAGCTGTTTTTT,CATSDPGGELFF
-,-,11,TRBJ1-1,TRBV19,TGTGCCAGTAGTATTGGTAGGATTGCTTTCTTT,CASSIGRIAFF